The 27 T cell receptor beta chains in this list originate from one sample, sequenced in a study of tumor-infiltrating lymphocytes in oesophageal squamous cell carcinoma. MiXCR, applied by TCRdb to the PCR reads, yields one record per CDR3 protein. The sample records some 12,000 distinct CDR3 sequences, less than 55% being singletons. The specimen sequenced was esophageal tumor tissue. The receptors stem from a female donor with esophageal squamous cell carcinoma.

This chain connects TRBV5-1 to TRBJ1-1; tentatively, D is TRBD1 (6 bases). The V end lost 0 bases, the J end lost 5 bases, and 11 bases lay between the germline ends. Germline lookup yields CDR1 SGHRS and CDR2 YFSETQ. This CDR3 is 14 amino acids long. The CDR3 DNA reads as TGCGCCAGCAGCTTGGCGGGGGCTGGGACTGAAGCTTTCTTT. Its translation: CASSLAGAGTEAFF.

A few counts support this clonotype. At one end the junction does not follow the germline gene, possibly because of a read error. The V gene is TRBV5-3, the J gene TRBJ2-5; TRBD2 aligns across 12 bases. The J call may not be correct, given that the DNA end is closer to TRBJ2-1. TRBV5-3 is classed as an ORF, of uncertain function. The CDR3 consists of 16 residues. The CDR3, as DNA: TGTGCCAGCAGCTTCCTACTAGCGGGAGGTAGGGGTGAGCAGTTCTTC. It encodes CASSFLLAGGRGEQFF.

The chain carries TRBV7-6 and TRBJ2-7; TRBD1 might be the D (6 bases). The end of the DNA aligns better with TRBJ2-5, so the J call may be wrong. CDR1 is SGHVS, CDR2 FNYEAQ, per germline. This CDR3 is 14 amino acids long. CDR3 coding DNA: TGTGCCAGCAGTCGACAGGCTGGCGAGGAGACCCAGTACTTC. Its translation is CASSRQAGEETQYF.

As to this clonotype: In this CDR3 the conserved last residue, phenylalanine or tryptophan, is missing, so a read error is likely. The DNA is omitted, as the CDR3 cannot be located on it reliably, and the CDR3 follows TCRdb's listing. The J gene is TRBJ2-5, the V gene TRBV4-1. The CDR3 is 14 amino acids in total, end residues counted. From germline, CDR1 is MGHRA and CDR2 YSYEKL. The CDR3 region is CASSDRIRGYTFGS.

The V gene is TRBV6-1, the J gene TRBJ1-1; D gene unclear. CDR3 length: 12 amino acids. Per the germline V gene, CDR1 is MNHNS and CDR2 is SASEGT. CDR3 bases: TGTGGTACGATCGAGGCGGGCAGTTCGGCTTTCTTT. It yields the protein CGTIEAGSSAFF.

The rearrangement links TRBV7-2 to TRBJ2-3; TRBD2 matches at 8 bases. After removal of 5 bases from V and 0 bases from J, the junction contained 4 bases not matched to a gene. The CDR3 has 15 residues. Germline loops: CDR1 SGHTA, CDR2 FQGNSA. This CDR3 is CASSRLATSTDTQYF. CDR3 DNA sequence: TGTGCCAGCAGCCGACTAGCGACTAGCACAGATACGCAGTATTTT.

This clonotype has ten or more counts. Possible read error: a much larger clone is one base away. V gene TRBV7-9 combines with J gene TRBJ2-5, with 7 bases aligning to TRBD2. CDR1 SEHNR and CDR2 FQNEAQ come from the germline V gene (reference sequence). The CDR3 is 13 residues long. With 0 bases clipped from V and 11 bases from J, the junction kept 6 bases outside the gene matches. The DNA of the CDR3 is TGTGCCAGCAGCTTAGCGTCGCTAGCGGAGCAGTACTTC. This codes for CASSLASLAEQYF.

The table lists this clonotype with a few counts. The chain recombines TRBV18 with TRBJ1-5; a possible D gene is TRBD1 (5 bases). The V end lost 1 base, the J end lost 0 bases, and 7 bases lay between the germline ends. The CDR3 is made up of 15 amino acids. Germline CDR1 and CDR2: KGHSH and LQKENI. The CDR3 reads CASSPQGNSNQPQHF. As DNA, the CDR3 is TGTGCCAGCTCACCACAGGGGAATAGCAATCAGCCCCAGCATTTT.

The chain has TRBV7-2 and TRBJ2-7, with TRBD1 identical over 8 bases. This CDR3 comprises 15 residues. V lost 3 bases to trimming and J lost 2 bases; unmatched junction nucleotides: 6. Germline CDR1 and CDR2: SGHTA and FQGNSA. The CDR3 region has the DNA TGTGCCAGCAGCTTCTACAGGGGGACCCCCTACGAGCAGTACTTC. It specifies CASSFYRGTPYEQYF.

The table lists this clonotype with many counts. This chain joins TRBV5-4 and TRBJ2-1; the D is unclear. V lost 0 bases to trimming and J lost 5 bases, with 9 bases between them. This CDR3 spans 14 amino acids. Germline CDR1 SGHNT, CDR2 YYREEE (reference sequence). In DNA, the CDR3 is TGTGCCAGCAGCTTGGGGTTAGGGAACAATGAGCAGTTCTTC. This encodes CASSLGLGNNEQFF.

V and J are TRBV7-2 and TRBJ2-7; D tentatively reads TRBD1 or TRBD2 (5 bases each). V dropped 2 bases and J dropped 7 bases, with 15 bases sitting between them. CDR3 length equals 14 residues. Germline values: CDR1 SGHTA, CDR2 FQGNSA. In DNA form, the CDR3 reads TGTGCCAGCAGCTTACTAGCCTCTGAGGGGGAGCAGTACTTC. Amino acid sequence: CASSLLASEGEQYF.

This clonotype appeared a few times. This chain connects TRBV19 to TRBJ2-2; D is possibly TRBD2 (5 bases). The CDR3 sequence is 14 residues long. V shed 3 bases and J shed 7 bases, with 12 bases lying between them. Germline-derived CDR1 and CDR2 are LNHDA and SQIVND (reference sequence). This chain's CDR3 is CASSMRGPGGELFF. For the CDR3, the DNA is TGTGCCAGTAGTATGAGAGGGCCGGGCGGGGAGCTGTTTTTT.

By sample fraction, this clonotype is medium-sized. The genes are TRBV7-8 and TRBJ1-2; D perhaps matches TRBD1 (6 bases). The V gene lost 2 bases and the J gene lost 7 bases, with 17 bases spanning the gap. CDR1 SGHVS and CDR2 FQNEAQ come from the germline V gene. This CDR3 spans 15 amino acids. The CDR3 protein is CASSLSTGRSIGYTF. CDR3 in DNA: TGTGCCAGCAGCTTAAGCACAGGGAGGAGTATTGGCTACACCTTC.

The sample holds a few counts of this clonotype. The V gene is TRBV7-2, the J gene TRBJ2-4; 9 positions match TRBD2. The J call may not be correct, given that the DNA end is closer to TRBJ2-1. The CDR3 sequence is 18 residues long. Germline V CDR1 and CDR2: SGHTA, FQGNSA. In DNA form, the CDR3 reads TGTGCCAGCAGCTTAGCGAGTACCGCCGGGACTAGCCTCAATGAGCAGTTCTTC. Translating gives CASSLASTAGTSLNEQFF.

In its sample, this clonotype ranks as medium-sized. The chain couples TRBV12-3 or TRBV12-4 to TRBJ1-1, with no clear D. V was pared by 5 bases and J by 1 base, with 11 bases between. The CDR3 has 14 residues. This chain's CDR3 is CASSGRTANTEAFF. In DNA form, the CDR3 reads TGTGCCAGCAGTGGGAGGACGGCGAACACTGAAGCTTTCTTT.

J is TRBJ2-1 and V is TRBV7-2, with TRBD1 matching over 7 bases. The germline gives CDR1 SGHTA, CDR2 FQGNSA. J was trimmed by 6 bases and V by 6 bases; bases with no gene match: 8. The CDR3 spans 14 residues. In DNA, the CDR3 is TGTGCCAGCAGTCTGAAAAACAGGGGCAATGAGCAGTTCTTC. Translating gives CASSLKNRGNEQFF. The full variable domain, its missing parts supplied by reference TRBV7-2 and TRBJ2-1, is GAGVSQSPSNKVTEKGKDVELRCDPISGHTALYWYRQSLGQGLEFLIYFQGNSAPDKSGLPSDRFSAERTGGSVSTLTIQRTQQEDSAVYLCASSLKNRGNEQFFGPGTRLTVL.

This clonotype was observed a few times. The V gene is TRBV6-1, the J gene TRBJ2-4, with 8 positions matching TRBD2. The V gene end was trimmed by 5 bases and the J gene end by 13 bases; junction bases not matched to a gene: 16. Germline values: CDR1 MNHNS, CDR2 SASEGT. This CDR3 is 15 amino acids long. The CDR3 protein is CASSLGLARYNEQYF. In DNA, the CDR3 is TGTGCCAGCAGTCTAGGACTAGCTCGTTACAATGAGCAGTACTTC.

In this sample, this clonotype turned up a few times. This chain links TRBV7-6 with TRBJ1-1; 7 positions agree with TRBD1. Germline V gene data show CDR1 as SGHVS and CDR2 as FNYEAQ. V trimming: 4 bases; J trimming: 2 bases; junction bases outside the gene matches: 4. This CDR3 region has 14 residues. CDR3 DNA: TGTGCCAGCAGCTATGGACAGGCAAACACTGAAGCTTTCTTT. It encodes CASSYGQANTEAFF.

This clonotype was seen a single time. The chain joins TRBV7-6 to TRBJ2-4; D not certain. TRBJ2-1 explains the end of the DNA better; the J call may be wrong. The germline V gene encodes CDR1 SGHVS and CDR2 FNYEAQ. This CDR3 spans 16 amino acids. For the CDR3, the DNA is TGTGCCAGCAGCTTAGCGTCCAGCTCTTTCGTCGATGAGCAGTTCTTC. It encodes CASSLASSSFVDEQFF.

The rearrangement joins TRBV7-4 to TRBJ2-6; possible D gene TRBD2, 5 bases. The DNA matches TRBJ2-5 better at its end, which makes the J call doubtful. The CDR3 has 14 amino acids. Germline loops: CDR1 SGHVT, CDR2 SQSDAQ. DNA of the CDR3: TGTGCCAGCAGCGGAGGAGCGGAAGGAGAGACCCAGTACTTC. Residues: CASSGGAEGETQYF.

The V and J genes are TRBV4-2 and TRBJ2-4; D uncertain. CDR3 length: 14 residues. Trimming cost V 1 base and J 13 bases, with 17 bases left between them. Germline CDR1 LGHNA, CDR2 YNFKEQ. The CDR3: CASSQVIQPDEQYF. Here the CDR3 DNA reads TGTGCCAGCAGCCAAGTGATCCAGCCGGATGAGCAGTACTTC.

A few counts support this clonotype. The rearrangement links TRBV27 to TRBJ2-7; tentative D call: TRBD2 (6 bases). The CDR3 consists of 14 residues. V was cut by 10 bases and J by 0 bases, with 16 bases left in between. From germline, CDR1 is MNHEY and CDR2 SMNVEV (reference sequence). In nucleotides, the CDR3 is TGTGCCACTGCACCGGGACTTCACTCCTACGAGCAGTACTTC. This gives the protein CATAPGLHSYEQYF.

This clonotype was seen more than once but under ten times. V is TRBV7-2 and J is TRBJ2-1; maybe TRBD2 (6 bases). V lost 1 base, J lost 7 bases, and 14 bases lay in between. The CDR3 is made up of 15 amino acids. Per germline, CDR1 SGHTA and CDR2 FQGNSA. CDR3 region: CASSLDNGGYNEQFF. The CDR3 coding sequence is TGTGCCAGCAGCTTAGACAACGGAGGGTATAATGAGCAGTTCTTC. The whole variable domain, filled in from reference TRBV7-2 and TRBJ2-1, reads GAGVSQSPSNKVTEKGKDVELRCDPISGHTALYWYRQSLGQGLEFLIYFQGNSAPDKSGLPSDRFSAERTGGSVSTLTIQRTQQEDSAVYLCASSLDNGGYNEQFFGPGTRLTVL.

This clonotype was counted at least ten times. This chain links TRBV6-1 with TRBJ2-7; the match to TRBD2 covers 9 bases. CDR1 and CDR2 from the germline V gene are MNHNS and SASEGT. After removal of 5 bases from V and 5 bases from J, the junction contained 7 bases not matched to a gene. CDR3 length: 14 amino acids. For the CDR3, the DNA is TGTGCCAGCAGTCATCTAGCGGGAACGCACGAGCAGTACTTC. Translated: CASSHLAGTHEQYF.

Many counts were recorded for this clonotype. V usage is TRBV12-3 or TRBV12-4 and J usage is TRBJ2-3, with D unresolved. This CDR3 comprises 14 residues. V lost 2 bases, J lost 3 bases, and 9 bases lay in between. CDR3 coding DNA: TGTGCCAGCAGTTTATCTGGACGGACAGATACGCAGTATTTT. This encodes CASSLSGRTDTQYF.

This rearrangement joins TRBV7-6 to TRBJ2-7, with 11 positions matching TRBD1. V lost 6 bases, J lost 3 bases, and 10 bases stayed unmatched. The CDR3 runs to 16 residues. Germline V gene sequence: CDR1 SGHVS, CDR2 FNYEAQ. The CDR3 bases are TGTGCCAGCAGACACGACCGAGGGACAGGGGGCTACGAGCAGTACTTC. Translation: CASRHDRGTGGYEQYF.

Of note for this clonotype: Given the absence of the conserved phenylalanine or tryptophan at the CDR3 end, a read error is likely. No DNA is shown, since the ends of the CDR3 on it are uncertain; the CDR3 is the one TCRdb lists. The rearrangement links TRBV7-6 to TRBJ1-6. CDR1 is SGHVS and CDR2 is FNYEAQ in the germline V gene. Termini included, the CDR3 measures 19 amino acids. This CDR3 reads CASSLGFWRGGSNEQFFGP.